One and the same sample provided the 2 T cell receptor beta chains below, sequenced in a study of T cells in Graves' hyperthyroidism and ophthalmopathy. RNA transcripts gave rise to amplified TCR beta CDR3 regions. The HTBI primer set drove a first-round RT-PCR of the TCR CDR3. Via MiXCR, TCRdb re-called the multiplex PCR reads, giving one row per CDR3 protein. The table has more than 500,000 distinct CDR3 sequences, about 16% seen once; the top ten hold less than 30%. Sequences were obtained from blood. All receptors come from a woman aged 25-40 years with Graves' ophthalmopathy.

The V gene is TRBV6-1, the J gene TRBJ1-3; 8 nucleotides agree with TRBD1. The CDR3 length is 14 residues. The V gene's germline CDR1 is MNHNS and CDR2 SASEGT. The ends lost 3 bases at V and 8 bases at J; junction bases unmatched: 6. DNA for the CDR3: TGTGCCAGCAGTGACACAGGGGGAGGACACACCATATATTTT. This encodes CASSDTGGGHTIYF.

Points on this clonotype: A read error may be the cause here, since a much bigger clone is one base away. The rearrangement uses TRBV2 and TRBJ2-3; 8 bases line up with TRBD1. Germline V gene sequence: CDR1 SNHLY, CDR2 FYNNEI. CDR3 length equals 15 residues. V trimming: 3 bases; J trimming: 4 bases; junction bases outside the gene matches: 6. The CDR3 is CASSEETGVADTQYF. Written as DNA, the CDR3 is TGTGCCAGCAGTGAGGAGACAGGGGTCGCAGATACGCAGTATTTT.